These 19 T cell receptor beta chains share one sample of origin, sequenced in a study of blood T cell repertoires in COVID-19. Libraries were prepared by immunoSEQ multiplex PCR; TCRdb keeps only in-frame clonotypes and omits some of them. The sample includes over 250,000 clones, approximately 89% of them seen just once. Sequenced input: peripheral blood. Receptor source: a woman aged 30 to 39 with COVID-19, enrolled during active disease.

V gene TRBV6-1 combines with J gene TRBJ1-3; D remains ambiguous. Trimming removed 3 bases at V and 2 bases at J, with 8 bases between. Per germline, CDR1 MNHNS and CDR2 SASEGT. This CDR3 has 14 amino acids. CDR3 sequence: CASSEGGTGNTIYF. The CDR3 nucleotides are TGTGCCAGCAGTGAGGGCGGGACTGGAAACACCATATATTTT.

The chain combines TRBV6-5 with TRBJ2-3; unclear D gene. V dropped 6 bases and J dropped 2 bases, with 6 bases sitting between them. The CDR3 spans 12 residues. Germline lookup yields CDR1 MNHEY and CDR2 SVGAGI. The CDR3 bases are TGTGCCAGCAGACAGCTCACAGATACGCAGTATTTT. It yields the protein CASRQLTDTQYF.

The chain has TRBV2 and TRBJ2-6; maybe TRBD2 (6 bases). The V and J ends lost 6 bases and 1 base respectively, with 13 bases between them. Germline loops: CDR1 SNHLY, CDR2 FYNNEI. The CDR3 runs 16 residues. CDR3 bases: TGTGCCAGCAGCCCTACGACTAGGTCTGGGGCCAACGTCCTGACTTTC. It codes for CASSPTTRSGANVLTF.

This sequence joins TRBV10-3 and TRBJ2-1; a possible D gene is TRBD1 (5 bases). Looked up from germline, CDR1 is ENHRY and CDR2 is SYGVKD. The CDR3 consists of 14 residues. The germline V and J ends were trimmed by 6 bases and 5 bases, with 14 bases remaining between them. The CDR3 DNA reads TGTGCCATCAGCCAGATAGGGGCCGACAATGAGCAGTTCTTC. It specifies CAISQIGADNEQFF.

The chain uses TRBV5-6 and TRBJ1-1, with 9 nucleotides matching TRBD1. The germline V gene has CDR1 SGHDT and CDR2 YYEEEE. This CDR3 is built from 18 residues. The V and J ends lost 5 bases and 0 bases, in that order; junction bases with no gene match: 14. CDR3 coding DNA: TGTGCCAGCAGTTATTCTTTTGGGACAGGGAGACTGAACACTGAAGCTTTCTTT. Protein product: CASSYSFGTGRLNTEAFF.

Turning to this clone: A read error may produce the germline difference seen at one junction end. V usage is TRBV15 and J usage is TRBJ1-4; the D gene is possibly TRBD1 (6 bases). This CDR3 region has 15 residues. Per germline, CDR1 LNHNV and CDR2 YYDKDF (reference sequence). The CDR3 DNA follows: TGTGCCACCAGCAGAACCGGGACAACTCATGAAAAACTGTTTTTT. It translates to CATSRTGTTHEKLFF. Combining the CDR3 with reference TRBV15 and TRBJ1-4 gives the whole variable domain DAMVIQNPRYQVTQFGKPVTLSCSQTLNHNVMYWYQQKSSQAPKLLFHYYDKDFNNEADTPDNFQSRRPNTSFCFLDIRSPGLGDTAMYLCATSRTGTTHEKLFFGSGTQLSVL.

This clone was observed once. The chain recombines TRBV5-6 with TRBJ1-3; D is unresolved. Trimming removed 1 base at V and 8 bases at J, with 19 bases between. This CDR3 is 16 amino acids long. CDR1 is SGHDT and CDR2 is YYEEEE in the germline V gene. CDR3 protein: CASSLRFETRQDTIYF. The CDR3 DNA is TGTGCCAGCAGCTTGCGCTTCGAAACAAGGCAGGACACCATATATTTT.

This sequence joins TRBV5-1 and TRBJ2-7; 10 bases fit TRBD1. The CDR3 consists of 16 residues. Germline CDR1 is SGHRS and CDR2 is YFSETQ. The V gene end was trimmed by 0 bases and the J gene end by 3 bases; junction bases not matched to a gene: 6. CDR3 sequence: CASSLGGGTGDYEQYF. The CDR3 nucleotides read TGCGCCAGCAGCTTGGGAGGGGGGACAGGGGACTACGAGCAGTACTTC.

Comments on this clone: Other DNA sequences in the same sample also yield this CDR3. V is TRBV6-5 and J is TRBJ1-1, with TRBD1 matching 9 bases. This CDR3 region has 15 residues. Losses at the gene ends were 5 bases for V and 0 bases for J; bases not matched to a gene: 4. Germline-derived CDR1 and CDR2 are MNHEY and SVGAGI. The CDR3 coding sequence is TGTGCCAGCAGTAGGGACAGGGCGTTGAACACTGAAGCTTTCTTT. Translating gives CASSRDRALNTEAFF.

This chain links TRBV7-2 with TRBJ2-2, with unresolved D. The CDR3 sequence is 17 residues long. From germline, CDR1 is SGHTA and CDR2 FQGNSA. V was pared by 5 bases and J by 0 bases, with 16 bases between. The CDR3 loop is CASSPLTIYANTGELFF. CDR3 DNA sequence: TGTGCCAGCAGCCCACTCACTATATACGCGAACACCGGGGAGCTGTTTTTT. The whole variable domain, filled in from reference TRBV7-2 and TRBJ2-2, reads GAGVSQSPSNKVTEKGKDVELRCDPISGHTALYWYRQSLGQGLEFLIYFQGNSAPDKSGLPSDRFSAERTGGSVSTLTIQRTQQEDSAVYLCASSPLTIYANTGELFFGEGSRLTVL.

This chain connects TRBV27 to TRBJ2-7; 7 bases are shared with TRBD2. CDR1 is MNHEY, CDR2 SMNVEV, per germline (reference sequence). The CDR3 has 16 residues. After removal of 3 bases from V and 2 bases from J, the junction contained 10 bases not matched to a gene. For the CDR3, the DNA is TGTGCCAGCAGTTTCACCTGGGGGGGGTCCCCCTACGAGCAGTACTTC. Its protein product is CASSFTWGGSPYEQYF.

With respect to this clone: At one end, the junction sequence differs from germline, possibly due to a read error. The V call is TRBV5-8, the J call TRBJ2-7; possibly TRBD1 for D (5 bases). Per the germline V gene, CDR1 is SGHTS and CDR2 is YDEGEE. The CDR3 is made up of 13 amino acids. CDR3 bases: TGTGCCAGCACCTTGCAGGGTTCCTACGAGCAGTACTTC. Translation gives CASTLQGSYEQYF.

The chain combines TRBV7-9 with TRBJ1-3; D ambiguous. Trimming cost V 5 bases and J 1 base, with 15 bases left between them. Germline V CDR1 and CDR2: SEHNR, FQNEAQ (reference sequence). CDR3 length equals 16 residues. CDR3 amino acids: CASSPQRGWSGNTIYF. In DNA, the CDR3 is TGTGCCAGCAGCCCGCAACGAGGGTGGTCTGGAAACACCATATATTTT.

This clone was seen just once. CDR3 protein: CASRRGPNTEAFF. CDR3 nucleotide sequence: TGTGCCAGCCGCCGAGGTCCGAACACTGAAGCTTTCTTT. The J gene is TRBJ1-1, the V gene TRBV27; D uncertain. From germline, CDR1 is MNHEY and CDR2 SMNVEV (reference sequence). This CDR3 spans 13 amino acids. Between the trimmed V and J ends, which lost 8 bases and 1 base, there was a span of 11 bases.

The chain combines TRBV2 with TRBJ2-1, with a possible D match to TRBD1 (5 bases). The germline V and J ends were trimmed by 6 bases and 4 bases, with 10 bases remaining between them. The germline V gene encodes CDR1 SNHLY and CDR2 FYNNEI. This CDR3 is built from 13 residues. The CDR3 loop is CASRQGGYNEQFF. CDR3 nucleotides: TGTGCCAGCAGGCAGGGTGGGTACAATGAGCAGTTCTTC.

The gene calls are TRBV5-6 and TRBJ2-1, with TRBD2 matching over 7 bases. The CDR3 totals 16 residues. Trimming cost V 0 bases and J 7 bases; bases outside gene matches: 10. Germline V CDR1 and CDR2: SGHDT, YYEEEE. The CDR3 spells CASSLAGGRVGNEQFF. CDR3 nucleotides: TGTGCCAGCAGCTTGGCGGGAGGTAGGGTCGGGAATGAGCAGTTCTTC.

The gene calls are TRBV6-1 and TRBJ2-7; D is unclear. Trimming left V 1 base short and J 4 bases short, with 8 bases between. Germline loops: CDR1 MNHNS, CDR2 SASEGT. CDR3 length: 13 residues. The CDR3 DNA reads TGTGCCAGCAGTGAAGTATCCGGGTACGAGCAGTACTTC. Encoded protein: CASSEVSGYEQYF.

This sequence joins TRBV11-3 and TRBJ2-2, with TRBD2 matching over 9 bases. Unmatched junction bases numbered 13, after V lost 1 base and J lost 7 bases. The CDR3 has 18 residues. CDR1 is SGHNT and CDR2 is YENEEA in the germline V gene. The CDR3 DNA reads TGTGCCAGCAGCTTAGCCACCGGGACTAGCATCGGCCTCGGGGAGCTGTTTTTT. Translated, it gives CASSLATGTSIGLGELFF. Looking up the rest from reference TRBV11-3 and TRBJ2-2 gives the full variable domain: EAGVVQSPRYKIIEKKQPVAFWCNPISGHNTLYWYLQNLGQGPELLIRYENEEAVDDSQLPKDRFSAERLKGVDSTLKIQPAELGDSAVYLCASSLATGTSIGLGELFFGEGSRLTVL.

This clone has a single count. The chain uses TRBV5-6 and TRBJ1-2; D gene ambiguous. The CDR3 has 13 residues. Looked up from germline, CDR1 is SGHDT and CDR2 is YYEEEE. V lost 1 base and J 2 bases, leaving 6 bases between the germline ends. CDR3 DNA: TGTGCCAGCAGCTTGTTGAGCAACTATGGCTACACCTTC. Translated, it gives CASSLLSNYGYTF.